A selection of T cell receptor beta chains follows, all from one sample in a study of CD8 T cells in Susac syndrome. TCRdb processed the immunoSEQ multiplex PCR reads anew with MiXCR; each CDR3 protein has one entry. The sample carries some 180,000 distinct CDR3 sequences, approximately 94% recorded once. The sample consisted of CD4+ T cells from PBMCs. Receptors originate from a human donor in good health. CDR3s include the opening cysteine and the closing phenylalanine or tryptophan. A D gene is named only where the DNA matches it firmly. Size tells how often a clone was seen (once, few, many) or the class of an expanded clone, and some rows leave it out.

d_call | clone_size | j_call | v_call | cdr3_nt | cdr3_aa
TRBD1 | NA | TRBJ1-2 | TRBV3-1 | TGTGCCAGCAGCCACGGACAGGGGGATGGCTACACCTTC | CASSHGQGDGYTF
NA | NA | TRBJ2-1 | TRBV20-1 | TGCAGTGCTAGAGATTTTGTGGGCCTGGGGAATGAGCAGTTCTTC | CSARDFVGLGNEQFF
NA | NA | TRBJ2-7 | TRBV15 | TGTGCCACCAGCAGAGATGACGGGACGGCTCCCTACGAGCAGTACTTC | CATSRDDGTAPYEQYF
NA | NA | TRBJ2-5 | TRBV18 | TGTGCCAGCTCACCCCAGATTAGGGAAGAGACCCAGTACTTC | CASSPQIREETQYF
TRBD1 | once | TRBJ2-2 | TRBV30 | TGTGCCCTGGGACAGGGGGCGCTTCCCGGGGAGCTGTTTTTT | CALGQGALPGELFF
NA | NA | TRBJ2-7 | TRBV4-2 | TGTGCCAGCAGCCCCCGGGGGGGGACAGGGAGCTCCTACGAGCAGTACTTC | CASSPRGGTGSSYEQYF
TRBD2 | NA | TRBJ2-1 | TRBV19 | TGTGCCAGTAGTCGATCTAGCGGGCTCTACAATGAGCAGTTCTTC | CASSRSSGLYNEQFF
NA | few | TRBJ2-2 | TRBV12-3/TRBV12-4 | TGTGCCAGCAGGACGGGGAACACCGGGGAGCTGTTTTTT | CASRTGNTGELFF
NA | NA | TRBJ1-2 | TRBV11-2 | TGTGCCAGCAGCTTAAGCGACAGCTACTATGGCTACACCTTC | CASSLSDSYYGYTF
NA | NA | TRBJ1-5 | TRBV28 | TGTGCCAGCAAAGTTAGCAATCAGCCCCAGCATTTT | CASKVSNQPQHF
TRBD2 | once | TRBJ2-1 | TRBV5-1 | TGCGCCAGCAGCACCGGGACTAGCGGGAACAATGAGCAGTTCTTC | CASSTGTSGNNEQFF
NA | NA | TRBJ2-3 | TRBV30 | TGTGCCTGGAGTGTCCGGGAGCCCCGGTATTTT | CAWSVREPRYF
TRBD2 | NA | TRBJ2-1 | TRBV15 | TGTGCCACCAGCAGAGGGACTAGCGGAAACAATGAGCAGTTCTTC | CATSRGTSGNNEQFF
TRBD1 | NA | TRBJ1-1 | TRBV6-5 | TGTGCCAGCAGTTACGCCGACAGGGCGCCCCAAGCTTTCTTT | CASSYADRAPQAFF
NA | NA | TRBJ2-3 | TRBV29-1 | TGCAGCGTTGAAACAGGGTCAGATACGCAGTATTTT | CSVETGSDTQYF
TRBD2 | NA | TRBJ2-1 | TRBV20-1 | TGCAGTGCTATTCCGGGACTAGCCATCAATGAGCAGTTCTTC | CSAIPGLAINEQFF
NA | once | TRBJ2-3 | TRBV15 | TGTGCCACCAGCAGAGATGCCCTTACTAGGGACACAGATACGCAGTATTTT | CATSRDALTRDTDTQYF
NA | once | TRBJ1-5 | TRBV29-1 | TGCAGCGTTGCCGGAAGCAATCAGCCCCAGCATTTT | CSVAGSNQPQHF
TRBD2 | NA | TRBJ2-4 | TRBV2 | TGTGCCAGCAGTCCGGGACTACGAGCCAAAAACATTCAGTACTTC | CASSPGLRAKNIQYF
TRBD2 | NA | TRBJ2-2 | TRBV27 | TGTGCCAGCATCCTAGCGGGAGGGCCTGGCACCGGGGAGCTGTTTTTT | CASILAGGPGTGELFF
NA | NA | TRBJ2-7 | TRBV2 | TGTGCCAGCAGTGATTTGGACAGCTCCTACGAGCAGTACTTC | CASSDLDSSYEQYF
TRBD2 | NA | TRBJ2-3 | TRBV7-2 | TGTGCCAGCAGCCCCCTTCTAGCGGCCCGCACAGATACGCAGTATTTT | CASSPLLAARTDTQYF
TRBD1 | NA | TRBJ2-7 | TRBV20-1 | TGCAGTGCTAGAGCACCCGGGACAGGTACCTACGAGCAGTACTTC | CSARAPGTGTYEQYF
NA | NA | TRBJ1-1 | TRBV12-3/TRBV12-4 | TGTGCCAGCAGTTTACAACAGGCGAACACTGAAGCTTTCTTT | CASSLQQANTEAFF
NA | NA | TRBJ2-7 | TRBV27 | TGTGCCAGCAGTCCCCTGTTAGCGGCCATATCCTACGAGCAGTACTTC | CASSPLLAAISYEQYF